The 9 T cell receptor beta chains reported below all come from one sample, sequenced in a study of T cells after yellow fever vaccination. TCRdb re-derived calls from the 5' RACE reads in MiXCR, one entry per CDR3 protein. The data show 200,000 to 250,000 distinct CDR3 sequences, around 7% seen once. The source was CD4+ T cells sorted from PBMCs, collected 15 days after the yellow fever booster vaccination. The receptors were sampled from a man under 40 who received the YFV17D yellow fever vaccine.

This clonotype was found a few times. The CDR3 here is CAISESGAGIIEQYF. The CDR3 DNA reads TGTGCCATCAGTGAGTCAGGAGCGGGTATAATCGAGCAGTACTTC. The J gene is TRBJ2-7, the V gene TRBV10-3; the D gene is possibly TRBD2 (6 bases). Trimming took 0 bases from V and 6 from J, leaving 15 bases between them. This CDR3 comprises 15 residues. Germline-derived CDR1 and CDR2 are ENHRY and SYGVKD.

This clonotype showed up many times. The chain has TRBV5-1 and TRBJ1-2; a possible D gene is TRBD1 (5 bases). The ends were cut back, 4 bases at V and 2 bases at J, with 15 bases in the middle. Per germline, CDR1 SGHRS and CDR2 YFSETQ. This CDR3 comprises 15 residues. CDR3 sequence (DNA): TGCGCCAGCAGCGTGACAGTTGGAGAAAACTATGGCTACACCTTC. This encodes CASSVTVGENYGYTF.

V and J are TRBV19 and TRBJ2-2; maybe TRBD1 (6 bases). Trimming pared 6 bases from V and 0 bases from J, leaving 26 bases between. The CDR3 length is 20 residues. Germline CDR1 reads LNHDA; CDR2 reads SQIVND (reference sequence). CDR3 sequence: CASSFRDIPPFRANTGELFF. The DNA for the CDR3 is TGTGCCAGTAGCTTCCGGGACATTCCACCCTTCCGAGCGAACACCGGGGAGCTGTTTTTT.

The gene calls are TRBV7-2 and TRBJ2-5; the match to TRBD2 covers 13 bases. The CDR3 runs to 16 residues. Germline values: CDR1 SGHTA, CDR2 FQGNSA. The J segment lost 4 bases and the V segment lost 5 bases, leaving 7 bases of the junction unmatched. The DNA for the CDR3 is TGTGCCAGCAGCCGGACTAGCGGGAGTTGGGGAGAGACCCAGTACTTC. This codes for CASSRTSGSWGETQYF.

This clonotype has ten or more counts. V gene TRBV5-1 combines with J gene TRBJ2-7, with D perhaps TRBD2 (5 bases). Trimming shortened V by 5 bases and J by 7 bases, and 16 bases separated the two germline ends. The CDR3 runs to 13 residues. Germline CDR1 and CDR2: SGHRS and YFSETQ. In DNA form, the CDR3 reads TGCGCCAGCAGGATCGCCGGGGTTGGGGAGCAGTACTTC. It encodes CASRIAGVGEQYF.

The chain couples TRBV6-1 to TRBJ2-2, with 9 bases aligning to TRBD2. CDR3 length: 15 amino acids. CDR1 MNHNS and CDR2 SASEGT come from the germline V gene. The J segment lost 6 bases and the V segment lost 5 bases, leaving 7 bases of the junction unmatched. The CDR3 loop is CASSRSGSGPGELFF. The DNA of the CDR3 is TGTGCCAGCAGTCGTAGCGGGAGTGGGCCCGGGGAGCTGTTTTTT.

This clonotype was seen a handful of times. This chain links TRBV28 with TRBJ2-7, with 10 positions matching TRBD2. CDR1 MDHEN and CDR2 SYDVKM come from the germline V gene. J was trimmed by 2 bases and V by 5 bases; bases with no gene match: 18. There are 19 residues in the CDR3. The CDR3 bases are TGTGCCAGCAGTACTCCTAGCGGGAGCTTTCGCACCGCCCCCTACGAGCAGTACTTC. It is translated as CASSTPSGSFRTAPYEQYF.

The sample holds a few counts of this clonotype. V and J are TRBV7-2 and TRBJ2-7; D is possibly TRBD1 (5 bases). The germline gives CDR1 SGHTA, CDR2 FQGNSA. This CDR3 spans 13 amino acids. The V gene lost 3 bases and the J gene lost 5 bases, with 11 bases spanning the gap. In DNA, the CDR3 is TGTGCCAGCAGCTTCGTCAGGGTGGACGAGCAGTACTTC. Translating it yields CASSFVRVDEQYF.

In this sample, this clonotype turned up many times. The CDR3 DNA reads as TGCAGCGTGCAAGGGAGGGGCCGCTCCTACGAGCAGTACTTC. Its protein is CSVQGRGRSYEQYF. The J gene is TRBJ2-7, the V gene TRBV29-1; 7 bases align to TRBD2. This CDR3 has 14 amino acids. Germline V gene sequence: CDR1 SQVTM, CDR2 ANQGSEA. Unmatched junction bases numbered 8, after V lost 6 bases and J lost 0 bases.